The following is a T cell receptor (beta chain) sequence with its context. Trimming shortened V by 10 bases and J by 1 base, and 13 bases separated the two germline ends. The CDR3 runs to 13 residues. CDR1 and CDR2 (germline): LNHDA, SQIVND (reference sequence). This sample is drawn from a study of control samples from healthy donors and cancer patients. Sequencing was performed with immunoSEQ multiplex PCR; in TCRdb, only in-frame clones are kept and a portion is missing. Among about 150,000 clones, 91% were seen once, and the ten largest hold 2% to 2.5%. Specimen: blood. The chain is built from TRBV19 and TRBJ1-2; a weak D match, TRBD1 (6 bases). The clonotype was recovered from a woman in her forties in good health. CDR3 sequence: CATGGQLNYGYTF. Written as DNA, the CDR3 is TGTGCCACGGGGGGCCAGCTTAACTATGGCTACACCTTC.